This TCR beta chain comes out of a study of CD4 T cells in relation to SARS-CoV-2 and coronaviruses. The V gene lost 2 bases and the J gene lost 0 bases, with 5 bases spanning the gap. Germline-derived CDR1 and CDR2 are KGHSH and LQKENI. The CDR3 contains 14 residues. Naive and memory CD4+ T cell DNA was deep-sequenced without culture. Clones were read by immunoSEQ multiplex PCR, and TCRdb kept only the in-frame ones, dropping some. This table holds some 40,000 clones, 75% to 90% found once. Sequenced input: memory CD4+ T cells from PBMCs. The source is an adult with COVID-19. The V gene is TRBV18, the J gene TRBJ2-1; no firm D call. The DNA of the CDR3 is TGTGCCAGCTCACCAACACTCTCCTACAATGAGCAGTTCTTC. Its protein is CASSPTLSYNEQFF.